This passage covers 21 T cell receptor beta chains from one sample sequenced in a study of blood T cell repertoires in COVID-19. Libraries were prepared by immunoSEQ multiplex PCR; TCRdb keeps only in-frame clonotypes and omits some of them. The data hold some 270,000 clones, with approximately 85% observed a single time. The specimen sequenced was peripheral blood. The source of these receptors is an older woman with acute or convalescent COVID-19.

The chain recombines TRBV3-1 (or the pseudogene TRBV3-2) with TRBJ1-3, with a possible D match to TRBD1 (5 bases). Trimming pared 1 base from V and 4 bases from J, leaving 11 bases between. Germline values: CDR1 LGHDT, CDR2 YNNKEL (reference sequence). This CDR3 is 15 amino acids long. CDR3 nucleotides: TGTGCCAGCAGCCAAGCTCCAGGGTCCGGAAACACCATATATTTT. Protein product: CASSQAPGSGNTIYF.

The rearrangement links TRBV2 to TRBJ1-1; 9 positions match TRBD1. CDR3 length: 14 residues. Trimming cost V 3 bases and J 6 bases; bases outside gene matches: 5. Germline V gives CDR1 SNHLY, CDR2 FYNNEI. The CDR3 DNA reads TGTGCCAGCAGTGAGGACAGGGGACTCCCTGAAGCTTTCTTT. As protein: CASSEDRGLPEAFF.

The V gene is TRBV19, the J gene TRBJ1-5; D is possibly TRBD1 (5 bases). This CDR3 contains 16 residues. From germline, CDR1 is LNHDA and CDR2 SQIVND (reference sequence). Trimming stripped 9 bases from V and 1 base from J, with 19 bases between. CDR3 region: CASRLSWGRSNQPQHF. The CDR3 nucleotides read TGTGCCAGCCGTCTCTCATGGGGCCGAAGCAATCAGCCCCAGCATTTT.

The chain uses TRBV2 and TRBJ1-1, with a possible D match to TRBD1 (5 bases). The CDR3 is 12 amino acids. Germline V lookup: CDR1 SNHLY, CDR2 FYNNEI. The V end was cut by 5 bases, the J end by 2 bases, with 6 bases between. CDR3 in DNA: TGTGCCAGCAGTCAGGGAAACACTGAAGCTTTCTTT. It specifies CASSQGNTEAFF.

The chain is built from TRBV11-2 and TRBJ1-1; possibly TRBD1 for D (6 bases). Germline V CDR1 and CDR2: SGHAT, FQNNGV. Trimming left V 4 bases short and J 3 bases short, with 15 bases between. The CDR3 spans 15 residues. The chain's CDR3 is CASSSSRGVYTEAFF. The CDR3 DNA sequence: TGTGCCAGCAGCTCAAGCAGGGGCGTCTACACTGAAGCTTTCTTT.

Note on this clone: This specimen includes other DNA sequences encoding the same CDR3. The V call is TRBV3-1 (or the pseudogene TRBV3-2), the J call TRBJ1-4; unclear D gene. In germline, CDR1 is LGHDT, CDR2 YNNKEL (reference sequence). The CDR3 consists of 14 residues. Trimming stripped 6 bases from V and 3 bases from J, with 11 bases between. CDR3 in amino acids: CASRLGGANEKLFF. Written as DNA, the CDR3 is TGTGCCAGCAGACTGGGCGGGGCTAATGAAAAACTGTTTTTT.

The chain carries TRBV30 and TRBJ2-7; the match to TRBD2 covers 9 bases. The CDR3 is 15 amino acids. In germline, CDR1 is GTSNPN, CDR2 SVGIG (reference sequence). Losses at the gene ends were 2 bases for V and 0 bases for J; bases not matched to a gene: 5. The CDR3 here is CAWSHSGGHSYEQYF. The CDR3 coding sequence is TGTGCCTGGAGTCATAGCGGGGGACACTCCTACGAGCAGTACTTC.

This clone appeared a single time. The chain carries TRBV27 and TRBJ2-7; a possible D gene is TRBD1 (5 bases). This CDR3 spans 13 amino acids. V lost 6 bases, J lost 0 bases, and 9 bases lay in between. The germline CDR1 and CDR2 sequences are MNHEY and SMNVEV (reference sequence). The chain's CDR3 is CASSPDSSYEQYF. CDR3 DNA sequence: TGTGCCAGCAGCCCTGACAGCTCCTACGAGCAGTACTTC.

This sequence joins TRBV6-5 and TRBJ1-2; D unresolved. Trimming took 7 bases from V and 4 from J, leaving 16 bases between them. The length of the CDR3 is 14 residues. CDR1 is MNHEY, CDR2 SVGAGI, per germline. The CDR3 region has the DNA TGTGCCAGCATGATGGGGAGAACGGGCTATGGCTACACCTTC. Its translation: CASMMGRTGYGYTF.

This clone appeared once. This chain links TRBV28 with TRBJ1-1; possibly TRBD1 for D (6 bases). The germline V and J ends were trimmed by 7 bases and 4 bases, with 16 bases remaining between them. CDR1 is MDHEN, CDR2 SYDVKM, per germline. CDR3 length: 14 amino acids. The CDR3: CASTKGGRGTEAFF. The CDR3 DNA follows: TGTGCCAGCACCAAGGGGGGGCGAGGCACTGAAGCTTTCTTT.

The J gene is TRBJ1-3, the V gene TRBV5-4; weak D call: TRBD1 (5 bases). CDR1 and CDR2 (germline): SGHNT, YYREEE (reference sequence). V lost 2 bases, J lost 2 bases, and 5 bases lay in between. The length of the CDR3 is 13 residues. The CDR3 is CASSFRAGNTIYF. CDR3 bases: TGTGCCAGCAGCTTCAGGGCTGGAAACACCATATATTTT.

The rearrangement uses TRBV5-3 and TRBJ1-1; D is perhaps TRBD1 (5 bases). TRBV5-3 is labeled an ORF, and its function is uncertain. There are 14 residues in the CDR3. V lost 4 bases and J lost 10, with 20 bases in between. This chain's CDR3 is CARSPPRGPGVAFF. The CDR3 coding sequence is TGTGCCAGAAGCCCTCCTCGGGGCCCGGGAGTAGCTTTCTTT.

V usage is TRBV9 and J usage is TRBJ1-5; D gene ambiguous. Germline CDR1 and CDR2: SGDLS and YYNGEE. The CDR3 loop spans 14 amino acids. Trimming removed 3 bases at V and 4 bases at J, with 11 bases between. CDR3 nucleotide sequence: TGTGCCAGCAGCGGGGCAGGACTTAATCAGCCCCAGCATTTT. It translates to CASSGAGLNQPQHF.

The chain couples TRBV16 to TRBJ1-1; D might be TRBD1 (6 bases). The length of the CDR3 is 13 residues. The germline CDR1 and CDR2 sequences are KGHSY and FQNENV. The germline V and J ends were trimmed by 4 bases and 2 bases, with 8 bases remaining between them. The DNA of the CDR3 is TGTGCCAGCAGCCGGACAGCAAACACTGAAGCTTTCTTT. Translating it yields CASSRTANTEAFF. The full variable domain, in which reference TRBV16 and TRBJ1-1 provide the parts outside the CDR3, is GEEVAQTPKHLVRGEGQKAKLYCAPIKGHSYVFWYQQVLKNEFKFLISFQNENVFDETGMPKERFSAKCLPNSPCSLEIQATKLEDSAVYFCASSRTANTEAFFGQGTRLTVV.

The V and J genes are TRBV25-1 and TRBJ1-2; TRBD1 is a possible D gene (6 bases). The CDR3 is 14 residues long. The germline V gene encodes CDR1 MGHDK and CDR2 SYGVNS. V was cut by 4 bases and J by 7 bases, with 16 bases left in between. CDR3 sequence reads: CASSVSGERAGYTF. Here the CDR3 DNA reads TGTGCCAGCAGTGTTTCAGGGGAAAGGGCTGGCTACACCTTC.

The chain employs TRBV5-6 and TRBJ1-5; D perhaps matches TRBD1 (6 bases). Germline loops: CDR1 SGHDT, CDR2 YYEEEE. This CDR3 has 14 amino acids. The ends were cut back, 2 bases at V and 7 bases at J, with 13 bases in the middle. The CDR3 region is CASSFLGARQPQHF. The DNA of the CDR3 is TGTGCCAGCAGCTTTTTGGGGGCCCGGCAGCCCCAGCATTTT.

The chain couples TRBV20-1 to TRBJ2-7; TRBD1 is a possible D gene (6 bases). The CDR3 contains 12 residues. V lost 3 bases to trimming and J lost 2 bases, with 8 bases between them. Germline V gene lookup returns CDR1 DFQATT and CDR2 SNEGSKA (reference sequence). The CDR3 DNA reads TGCAGTGCTAGTGGGGGCACCTACGAGCAGTACTTC. This sequence encodes CSASGGTYEQYF.

This chain connects TRBV11-2 to TRBJ1-1; TRBD1 matches 7 bases. The CDR3 consists of 15 residues. V gave up 1 base and J gave up 0 bases; unmatched junction bases: 2. Germline V CDR1 and CDR2: SGHAT, FQNNGV. The CDR3 region has the DNA TGTGCCAGCAGCTTAGCAGGGGGGCTGAACACTGAAGCTTTCTTT. It specifies CASSLAGGLNTEAFF.

The rearrangement joins TRBV5-1 to TRBJ1-2, with 7 positions matching TRBD1. Germline CDR1 is SGHRS and CDR2 is YFSETQ. V shed 4 bases and J 8 bases; nucleotides not matched to a gene: 11. CDR3 length: 14 amino acids. The CDR3 region is CASSLTGARDGYTF. The CDR3 nucleotides are TGCGCCAGCAGCCTAACAGGGGCGAGGGACGGCTACACCTTC.

This clone was seen a few times. V and J are TRBV12-3 or TRBV12-4 and TRBJ1-2; 7 nucleotides agree with TRBD1. Trimming cost V 5 bases and J 8 bases; bases outside gene matches: 5. The CDR3 extends over 12 amino acids. As DNA, the CDR3 is TGTGCCAGCAGTGACAGGGCAGAAGGCTACACCTTC. Encoded protein: CASSDRAEGYTF.

The rearrangement uses TRBV7-9 and TRBJ2-2; tentative D call: TRBD2 (5 bases). CDR1 and CDR2 (germline): SEHNR, FQNEAQ (reference sequence). The CDR3 is made up of 15 amino acids. Trimming stripped 5 bases from V and 4 bases from J, with 14 bases between. This chain's CDR3 is CASSAILLVTGELFF. As DNA, the CDR3 is TGTGCCAGCAGCGCGATCCTACTAGTCACCGGGGAGCTGTTTTTT.